This is a list of T cell receptor beta chains from one sample in a study of metastatic and nonmetastatic thyroid tumors. TCRdb re-called the PCR reads through MiXCR. The sample yields under 20,000 clones, 30% to 40% seen once. The specimen sequenced was tumor tissue. These TCRs come from a male donor with papillary thyroid cancer or a benign thyroid nodule (not recorded which). Some clones in this sample may be carry-over from other donors' samples. CDR3s leave out the opening cysteine and the closing phenylalanine or tryptophan. A clone size is listed for some rows: how often the clone was seen (once, few, many), or a class if it is expanded.

v_gene,j_gene,abundance,CDR3aa
TRBV20-1,TRBJ1-5,.,SPDKRGYNQPQH
TRBV7-9,TRBJ2-3,.,ASSLDVRTDTQY
TRBV5-1,TRBJ2-2,.,ASGSGSKGELF
TRBV6-1,TRBJ2-5,few,ASRATEQTQY
TRBV6-1,TRBJ2-2,.,ASNHPGQGNTGELF
TRBV5-4,TRBJ2-7,many,ASTRQGSYEQY
TRBV28,TRBJ2-2,.,ASTSRLSNTGELF
TRBV9,TRBJ2-3,many,ASSRDQTSTDTQY
TRBV27,TRBJ2-3,.,ASSWTGLAGGYTQY
TRBV2,TRBJ1-5,few,ASRPGTESLPQH
TRBV10-2,TRBJ2-7,medium-sized,ASSGTSLPEQY
TRBV5-1,TRBJ2-7,.,ASAPVGEGYEQY
TRBV6-1,TRBJ2-3,.,ASSELAGGDTQY
TRBV6-1,TRBJ2-5,few,ASRARTGGAGGDTQY
TRBV20-1,TRBJ1-2,.,SARPVRHYGYT
TRBV20-1,TRBJ1-5,many,SADRGSNQPQH
TRBV20-1,TRBJ1-4,.,SAVRACKEKLF
TRBV28,TRBJ2-3,medium-sized,ASSRLGLAGVDTQY
TRBV9,TRBJ1-3,many,ASGRDSGNTIY
TRBV20-1,TRBJ2-7,few,SAGVREGSYEQY
TRBV7-8,TRBJ1-1,.,ASSLIRVRDTEAF
TRBV7-2,TRBJ2-7,.,ASGEFPYEQY
TRBV6-1,TRBJ2-7,few,ASSLGQGAEQY
TRBV6-4,TRBJ1-5,.,ASSDFGPANQPQH
TRBV7-8,TRBJ1-5,.,ASILGTVDSYQPQH
TRBV4-1,TRBJ1-1,many,ASSPGTDMNTEAF
TRBV7-2,TRBJ2-3,.,ASSRRVGSGRAEVDTQY
TRBV7-2,TRBJ2-5,few,ASSFSETQY
TRBV11-2,TRBJ2-1,many,ASSRVRNEQF
TRBV20-1,TRBJ1-6,medium-sized,SARAGRDNSPLH
TRBV12-3/TRBV12-4,TRBJ2-1,.,ASSCVGQGIWEQF
TRBV2,TRBJ1-6,few,AGSRAQVNNSPLH
TRBV4-1,TRBJ2-6,.,ASSQLGELTGADVLT
TRBV27,TRBJ2-2,once,ASSFLGVHTGELF
TRBV6-1,TRBJ2-3,few,ASSEDKNSTDTQY
TRBV4-2,TRBJ2-1,many,ASSQDWAAYNEQF
TRBV5-1,TRBJ2-5,.,ASSASAGVAGVGGQY
TRBV27,TRBJ1-6,large,ASSLQLVSSPLH
TRBV29-1,TRBJ2-7,medium-sized,SALEGTGGFNEQY
TRBV6-1,TRBJ2-2,few,ASSALAGGDTGELF
TRBV30,TRBJ2-5,many,AWRQEGSETQY
TRBV5-1,TRBJ1-3,.,ASRSGGANLSGNTIY
TRBV6-1,TRBJ2-7,many,ASSHRGGDKEYEQY
TRBV20-1,TRBJ1-4,.,SAVGRGREKLF
TRBV6-5,TRBJ2-2,few,ASSSDRGFNTGELF
TRBV6-1,TRBJ2-7,few,ASSEVGTAWY
TRBV6-1,TRBJ2-1,few,ASSPGSLSYNEQF
TRBV5-1,TRBJ2-7,.,ASSTRQGTTYEQY
TRBV5-1,TRBJ2-3,many,ASSSERLAGSDTQY
TRBV18,TRBJ1-1,.,ASSLSGTILNTEAF
TRBV6-4,TRBJ1-2,medium-sized,ASSVRPINYGYT